The sequence of this TCR beta chain was determined in a study of radiotherapy plus CTLA-4 blockade in lung cancer. The study's findings and limits: Tumor-origin TCR clones grew in blood after radiotherapy plus ipilimumab.

As concerns this clone: The antigen remains undetermined.

CDR1 is MDHEN, CDR2 SYDVKM, per germline. V gave up 3 bases and J gave up 6 bases, with 9 bases separating them. CDR3 length: 12 residues. The repertoire was sequenced with immunoSEQ multiplex PCR; TCRdb's copy has only in-frame clones and lacks some. The sample has approximately 52,000 clones, 60% to 80% seen once. Sequenced here: peripheral blood, sampled from a patient treated with radiotherapy plus ipilimumab. The receptor was derived from a human donor with non-small cell lung cancer whose response to radiotherapy plus ipilimumab could not be evaluated. This rearrangement joins TRBV28 to TRBJ2-7; no reliable D call. The CDR3 DNA sequence: TGTGCCAGCAGTTTGAGAGTCGGCGAGCAGTACTTC. Amino acid sequence: CASSLRVGEQYF. The full variable domain, with the rest looked up from reference TRBV28 and TRBJ2-7, is DVKVTQSSRYLVKRTGEKVFLECVQDMDHENMFWYRQDPGLGLRLIYFSYDVKMKEKGDIPEGYSVSREKKERFSLILESASTNQTSMYLCASSLRVGEQYFGPGTRLTVT.